The entry that follows covers one TCR beta chain sequence. The sample originates from a study of T-cell reconstitution after alpha-beta-depleted transplantation in children. Unique molecular identifiers were incorporated when the TCRbeta library was constructed. TCRdb itself ran the PCR reads through MiXCR, one entry per CDR3 protein. The repertoire holds some 200,000 distinct CDR3 sequences, with about 9.6% as singletons. Germline values: CDR1 LGHDT, CDR2 YNNKEL (reference sequence). This CDR3 is built from 19 residues. Trimming removed 5 bases from V and 3 bases from J, with 28 bases in between. J is TRBJ1-1 and V is TRBV3-1; tentative D call: TRBD1 (5 bases). Sample: PBMCs from the stem cell graft donor, taken from the stem cell graft. The sequence came from a human donor who donated a stem cell graft to a child with SCID. The CDR3 sequence: CASSSGRVGIGGGHTEAFF. The CDR3 coding sequence is TGTGCCAGCAGCTCGGGCAGGGTCGGAATCGGTGGGGGTCACACTGAAGCTTTCTTT.